Shown below are 15 T cell receptor beta chains from a single sample sequenced in a study of blood T cells in healthy people across ages. A J-beta primer mix and a sample-barcoded 5' primer were used in a second PCR of roughly 6 to 11 cycles. One entry per CDR3 protein, called by TCRdb with MiXCR from the 5' RACE reads. The repertoire consists of approximately 830,000 distinct CDR3 sequences, with less than 80% occurring once and the leading ten covering 28%. Input material: blood. These receptor sequences come from a man younger than 45 in good health.

The chain recombines TRBV5-5 with TRBJ2-1, with 9 bases that match TRBD1. Germline V gene sequence: CDR1 SGHKS, CDR2 YYEKEE (reference sequence). Unmatched junction bases numbered 9, after V lost 4 bases and J lost 10 bases. The CDR3 covers 14 residues. The CDR3 region is CASSVWDRVVEQFF. DNA of the CDR3: TGTGCCAGCAGCGTGTGGGACAGGGTGGTGGAGCAGTTCTTC.

This clonotype was detected ten times or more. The chain is built from TRBV5-6 and TRBJ1-5, with D perhaps TRBD1 (6 bases). Between the trimmed V and J ends, which lost 4 bases and 3 bases, there was a span of 14 bases. The CDR3 covers 15 residues. Germline CDR1 reads SGHDT; CDR2 reads YYEEEE. CDR3 nucleotide sequence: TGTGCCAGCAGCCGCACACAGGGCAACAATCAGCCCCAGCATTTT. Translation gives CASSRTQGNNQPQHF.

The CDR3 DNA follows: TGTGCCAGCAGGCCCGGGACACCCTACAATGAGCAGTACTTC. The encoded protein is CASRPGTPYNEQYF. The chain is built from TRBV6-5 and TRBJ2-1; D is perhaps TRBD1 (6 bases). The closer fit of TRBJ2-7 to the DNA end suggests the J call may be wrong. The CDR3 is made up of 14 amino acids. Germline values: CDR1 MNHEY, CDR2 SVGAGI.

The gene calls are TRBV4-2 and TRBJ1-4; D not resolved. Germline loops: CDR1 LGHNA, CDR2 YNFKEQ. The CDR3 contains 15 residues. Trimming removed 3 bases from V and 2 bases from J, with 10 bases in between. CDR3 DNA: TGTGCCAGCAGCCATGAATGGGGTACTAATGAAAAACTGTTTTTT. Translation gives CASSHEWGTNEKLFF.

The chain couples TRBV2 to TRBJ2-7; D is undetermined. The germline CDR1 and CDR2 sequences are SNHLY and FYNNEI. CDR3 size: 12 residues. Trimming pared 5 bases from V and 4 bases from J, leaving 9 bases between. CDR3 bases: TGTGCCAGCAGTCGTTCCCAGTACGAGCAGTACTTC. Its protein is CASSRSQYEQYF.

The genes are TRBV6-2 or TRBV6-3 and TRBJ2-2; the D is unclear. Trimming cost V 2 bases and J 5 bases, with 9 bases left between them. The CDR3 has 14 residues. The germline V gene has CDR1 MNHEY and CDR2 SVGEGT. Here the CDR3 reads CASSYQSGTGELFF. The CDR3 DNA reads as TGTGCCAGCAGTTACCAGAGTGGGACCGGGGAGCTGTTTTTT.

In its sample, this clonotype was seen once. The chain is built from TRBV20-1 and TRBJ2-3; unclear D gene. Germline V lookup: CDR1 DFQATT, CDR2 SNEGSKA (reference sequence). Trimming took 3 bases from V and 2 from J, leaving 9 bases between them. The CDR3 runs 13 residues. CDR3 sequence: CSARFPFTDTQYF. In DNA form, the CDR3 reads TGCAGTGCTAGGTTCCCGTTCACAGATACGCAGTATTTT.

The chain uses TRBV7-8 and TRBJ2-7; perhaps D is TRBD1 or TRBD2 (5 bases each). The ends were cut back, 8 bases at V and 5 bases at J, with 19 bases in the middle. Germline CDR1 and CDR2: SGHVS and FQNEAQ. The CDR3 loop spans 14 amino acids. CDR3 loop: CASSPGRRAHEQYF. The CDR3 DNA follows: TGTGCCAGCTCGCCGGGACGAAGGGCCCACGAGCAGTACTTC.

This clonotype was picked up a small number of times. CDR3 DNA sequence: TGTGCCAGCAGTGGCGGACAGGCCTTCGGACAGTCGAGGGAAAAACTGTTTTTT. Protein: CASSGGQAFGQSREKLFF. The genes are TRBV12-3 or TRBV12-4 and TRBJ1-4, with TRBD1 matching over 7 bases. CDR3 length equals 18 residues. The V segment lost 5 bases and the J segment 8 bases; nucleotides outside the gene matches: 20.

V usage is TRBV10-3 and J usage is TRBJ2-1, with D possibly TRBD2 on 5 matching bases. This CDR3 spans 13 amino acids. V shed 4 bases and J shed 4 bases, with 8 bases lying between them. From germline, CDR1 is ENHRY and CDR2 SYGVKD. CDR3 residues: CAISAGGYNEQFF. Here the CDR3 DNA reads TGTGCCATCAGTGCGGGCGGGTACAATGAGCAGTTCTTC.

The J gene is TRBJ1-3, the V gene TRBV29-1, with D perhaps matching TRBD1 (5 bases). Trimming removed 4 bases at V and 0 bases at J, with 13 bases between. This CDR3 has 15 residues. CDR1 is SQVTM, CDR2 ANQGSEA, per germline. The CDR3 is CSVGRQSSSGNTIYF. The DNA for the CDR3 is TGCAGCGTTGGGCGACAGTCGAGCTCTGGAAACACCATATATTTT.

This clonotype was seen many times. The chain joins TRBV5-1 to TRBJ2-3, with 8 positions matching TRBD1. This CDR3 contains 16 residues. Germline-derived CDR1 and CDR2 are SGHRS and YFSETQ. Losses at the gene ends were 4 bases for V and 0 bases for J; bases not matched to a gene: 7. The CDR3 DNA reads as TGCGCCAGCAGCACAAACGGACAGGGAAGCACAGATACGCAGTATTTT. It codes for CASSTNGQGSTDTQYF.

The CDR3 DNA is TGTGCCAGCAGCCCTCCCCGCTCCAGGGTACCCTACGAGCAGTACTTC. It is translated as CASSPPRSRVPYEQYF. The rearrangement joins TRBV6-1 to TRBJ2-7, with D possibly being TRBD1 (5 bases). The germline V and J ends were trimmed by 6 bases and 2 bases, with 20 bases remaining between them. From germline, CDR1 is MNHNS and CDR2 SASEGT. CDR3 length equals 16 residues.

This clonotype turned up a few times. V gene TRBV14 combines with J gene TRBJ2-7, with D maybe TRBD2 (7 bases). CDR3 length: 16 residues. The germline V gene encodes CDR1 SGHDN and CDR2 FVKESK. Trimming cost V 4 bases and J 0 bases, with 16 bases left between them. Here the CDR3 DNA reads TGTGCCAGCAGCCTCGGGGGGCCGGGGAACTCCTACGAGCAGTACTTC. Translation: CASSLGGPGNSYEQYF.

V usage is TRBV29-1 and J usage is TRBJ2-7; D remains unclear. The J call may be in error: the DNA end matches TRBJ2-5 better. CDR1 and CDR2 from the germline V gene are SQVTM and ANQGSEA. The CDR3 length is 11 residues. The CDR3 loop is CSVEEQETQYF. CDR3 DNA sequence: TGCAGCGTTGAGGAACAAGAGACCCAGTACTTC.